Listed here are 13 T cell receptor beta chains from one sample, sequenced in a study of T cell responses to AZD1222 COVID-19 vaccine (dated by TCRdb to the early 2020s). The library was made by the immunoSEQ multiplex PCR assay. TCRdb carries this immuneACCESS record with in-frame sequences only. Its versions omit some clonotypes, under half of them owing to an unresolved V gene in the studies checked, with the rest unexplained. The sample contains fewer than 200,000 clones, about 90% of them found a single time. 6.1% of the sample is in the top ten clones. The sample's time point label, in plain terms: baseline before first vaccination. The sample here was peripheral blood, taken on day 0 of AZD1222 vaccination. Every receptor here comes from an adult in good health.

The gene calls are TRBV3-1 (or the pseudogene TRBV3-2) and TRBJ1-4, with D perhaps TRBD1 (6 bases). This CDR3 contains 14 residues. Germline lookup yields CDR1 LGHDT and CDR2 YNNKEL (reference sequence). The V end lost 5 bases, the J end lost 8 bases, and 15 bases lay between the germline ends. The CDR3 region has the DNA TGTGCCAGCAGCGAACGGACAGTGACCGAAAAACTGTTTTTT. This gives the protein CASSERTVTEKLFF.

V is TRBV10-1 and J is TRBJ1-3; TRBD1 aligns across 8 bases. The CDR3 sequence is 16 residues long. CDR1 is WNHNN and CDR2 is SYGVQD in the germline V gene (reference sequence). The trim removed 2 bases at V and 2 bases at J, leaving 5 bases unmatched. In nucleotides, the CDR3 is TGCGCCAGCAGTGAGGCCACGGACAGGGCTGGAAACACCATATATTTT. It encodes CASSEATDRAGNTIYF.

This clone was counted once. The gene calls are TRBV6-5 and TRBJ1-5; 9 bases line up with TRBD1. J lost 7 bases, V lost 5 bases, and 6 bases had no gene match. The CDR3 loop spans 14 amino acids. In germline, CDR1 is MNHEY, CDR2 SVGAGI. The CDR3 coding sequence is TGTGCCAGCAGTCTGGGACAGGGAAGACAGCCCCAGCATTTT. The encoded protein is CASSLGQGRQPQHF.

V and J are TRBV7-6 and TRBJ1-3; unclear D gene. The CDR3 extends over 13 amino acids. V shed 0 bases and J shed 0 bases, with 0 bases lying between them. Germline V lookup: CDR1 SGHVS, CDR2 FNYEAQ. In DNA, the CDR3 is TGTGCCAGCAGCTTAGCCTCTGGAAACACCATATATTTT. Translation gives CASSLASGNTIYF.

This chain connects TRBV7-9 to TRBJ2-5; the match to TRBD2 covers 9 bases. Germline assignment: CDR1 SEHNR and CDR2 FQNEAQ (reference sequence). This CDR3 region has 16 residues. Trimming took 5 bases from V and 5 from J; bases not matched to a gene: 12. The CDR3: CASSLYPREGRETQYF. CDR3 DNA: TGTGCCAGCAGCCTTTATCCGCGGGAGGGGAGGGAGACCCAGTACTTC.

V gene TRBV7-9 combines with J gene TRBJ1-3; D ambiguous. Germline assignment: CDR1 SEHNR and CDR2 FQNEAQ (reference sequence). Trimming stripped 3 bases from V and 7 bases from J, with 16 bases between. The CDR3 extends over 15 amino acids. The CDR3, as DNA: TGTGCCAGCAGCTTCCTGACCGCCTCTGTGAACACCATATATTTT. Its protein product is CASSFLTASVNTIYF.

The chain couples TRBV28 to TRBJ2-7, with D maybe TRBD2 (5 bases). Per the germline V gene, CDR1 is MDHEN and CDR2 is SYDVKM. This CDR3 comprises 13 residues. V lost 6 bases and J lost 3, with 12 bases in between. The CDR3 is CASSQRPNYEQYF. The CDR3 bases are TGTGCCAGCAGCCAGCGGCCCAACTACGAGCAGTACTTC.

The CDR3 DNA reads as TGTGCCAGCATAACAGGCACTGAAGCTTTCTTT. Translated, it gives CASITGTEAFF. V gene TRBV28 combines with J gene TRBJ1-1; D may be TRBD1 (5 bases). The germline CDR1 and CDR2 sequences are MDHEN and SYDVKM. The CDR3 is 11 amino acids. Deletions cut 7 bases from V and 4 bases from J, with 7 bases between.

Only a few counts were recorded for this clone. V and J are TRBV7-2 and TRBJ1-2; no firm D call. The V end lost 10 bases, the J end lost 0 bases, and 12 bases lay between the germline ends. Germline CDR1 and CDR2: SGHTA and FQGNSA. The CDR3 sequence is 13 residues long. This CDR3 is CATQWAANYGYTF. CDR3 in DNA: TGTGCCACCCAGTGGGCAGCTAACTATGGCTACACCTTC.

The chain recombines TRBV2 with TRBJ2-7, with 10 nucleotides matching TRBD1. The CDR3 runs 14 residues. The germline gives CDR1 SNHLY, CDR2 FYNNEI. Trimming removed 6 bases from V and 4 bases from J; junction bases left unmatched: 6. The CDR3 nucleotides are TGTGCCAGCAGGAAGGACAGGGGGGTGTACGAGCAGTACTTC. Translation: CASRKDRGVYEQYF.

The chain combines TRBV4-3 with TRBJ1-2; TRBD1 matches 7 bases. The CDR3 is made up of 16 amino acids. V lost 0 bases to trimming and J lost 1 base; unmatched junction nucleotides: 5. CDR1 LGHNA and CDR2 YSLEER come from the germline V gene. CDR3 protein: CASSQEGTASNYGYTF. For the CDR3, the DNA is TGCGCCAGCAGCCAAGAAGGGACAGCTAGTAACTATGGCTACACCTTC.

The V and J genes are TRBV28 and TRBJ1-2; TRBD1 is a possible D gene (5 bases). The CDR3 is made up of 17 amino acids. V was trimmed by 2 bases and J by 3 bases, leaving 19 bases between them. Germline V gene lookup returns CDR1 MDHEN and CDR2 SYDVKM. CDR3: CASSLVLVGTRDYGYTF. The CDR3 DNA reads TGTGCCAGCAGTTTAGTATTGGTAGGGACGCGTGACTATGGCTACACCTTC.

The CDR3 spells CAWSVYSGSEQYF. The CDR3 nucleotides are TGTGCCTGGAGTGTGTATAGCGGGTCCGAGCAGTACTTC. The chain carries TRBV30 and TRBJ2-7; 7 bases align to TRBD2. Germline CDR1 GTSNPN, CDR2 SVGIG (reference sequence). This CDR3 spans 13 amino acids. V dropped 0 bases and J dropped 6; count of bases not matched to a gene: 5.